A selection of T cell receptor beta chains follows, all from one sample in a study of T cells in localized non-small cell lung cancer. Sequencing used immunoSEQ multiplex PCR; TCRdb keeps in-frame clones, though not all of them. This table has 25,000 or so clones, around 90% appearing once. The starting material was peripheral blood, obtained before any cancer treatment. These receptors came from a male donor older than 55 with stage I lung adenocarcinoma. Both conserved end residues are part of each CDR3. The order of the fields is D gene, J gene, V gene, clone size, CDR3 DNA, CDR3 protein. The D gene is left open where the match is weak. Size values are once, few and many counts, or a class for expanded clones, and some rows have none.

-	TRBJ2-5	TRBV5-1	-	TGCGCCAGCAGCTGGGACCAAGAGACCCAGTACTTC	CASSWDQETQYF
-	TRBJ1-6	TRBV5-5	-	TGTGCCAGCAGCTTGGGGGAGATTAATCAGGCCCTCCACTTT	CASSLGEINQALHF
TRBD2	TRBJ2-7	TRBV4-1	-	TGCGCCAGCAGCCAAGATTCGTGGCGACTAGCGGCGCCCTACGAGCAGTACTTC	CASSQDSWRLAAPYEQYF
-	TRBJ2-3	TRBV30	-	TGTGCCTGGAGTGTAACGGGAGATACGCAGTATTTT	CAWSVTGDTQYF
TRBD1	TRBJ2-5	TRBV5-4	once	TGTGCCAGCAGCCCCGCAGGGGGCGAGACCCAGTACTTC	CASSPAGGETQYF
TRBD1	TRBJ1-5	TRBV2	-	TGTGCCACCCAAGCCTTACCGGGACAGAGCAATCAGCCCCAGCATTTT	CATQALPGQSNQPQHF
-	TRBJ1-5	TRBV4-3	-	TGCGCCAGCAGCCAAGATAGGGGGTATGGCAATCAGCCCCAGCATTTT	CASSQDRGYGNQPQHF
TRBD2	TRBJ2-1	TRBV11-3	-	TGTGCCAGCAGCTCCGGGGGGACCTCCTACAATGAGCAGTTCTTC	CASSSGGTSYNEQFF
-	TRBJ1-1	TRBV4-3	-	TGCGCCAGCAGCCAAGACCCACAGGAGAACACTGAAGCTTTCTTT	CASSQDPQENTEAFF
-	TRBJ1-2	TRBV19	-	TGTGCCAGTAGTATGTGGGTCGCGAACTATGGCTACACCTTC	CASSMWVANYGYTF
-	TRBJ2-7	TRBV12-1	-	TGTGCCAGCACCAATGACAGGGGGGACTACGAGCAGTACTTC	CASTNDRGDYEQYF
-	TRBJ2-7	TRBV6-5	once	TGTGCCAGCAGTCCCGCCCGCTCCTACGAGCAGTACTTC	CASSPARSYEQYF
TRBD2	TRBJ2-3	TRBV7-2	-	TGTGCCAGCAGCTTAGAATTGAGCGGGGGGGTAGATACGCAGTATTTT	CASSLELSGGVDTQYF
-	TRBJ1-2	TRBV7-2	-	TGTGCCAGCAGCTCCAGGTCCGGGCAGATACATGGCTACACCTTC	CASSSRSGQIHGYTF
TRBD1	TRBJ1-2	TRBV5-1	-	TGCGCCAGCAGTATGGGAGGACAGGGGTCGGTTGCTGGCTACACCTTC	CASSMGGQGSVAGYTF
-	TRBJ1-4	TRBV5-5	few	TGTGCCAGCAGCTTGGGGCAGATAAATGAAAAACTGTTTTTT	CASSLGQINEKLFF
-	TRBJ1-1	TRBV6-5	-	TGTGCCAGCAGCAGGGGCACTGAAGCTTTCTTT	CASSRGTEAFF
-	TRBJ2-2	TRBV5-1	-	TGCGCCAGCAGCTGGTCCCTAGACGGGGAGCTGTTTTTT	CASSWSLDGELFF
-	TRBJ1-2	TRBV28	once	TGTGCCAGCAGTTTAGGGGGCCGCTATGGCTACACCTTC	CASSLGGRYGYTF
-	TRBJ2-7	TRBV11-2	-	TGTGCCAGCAGCCCTCTTTACGAGCAGTACTTC	CASSPLYEQYF
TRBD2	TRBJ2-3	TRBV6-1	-	TGTGCCAGCAGGACGGGAGGAGCATGGGCCGATACGCAGTATTTT	CASRTGGAWADTQYF
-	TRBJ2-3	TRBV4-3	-	TGCGCCAGCAGCCCGGCCACAGGAGGACCCACAGATACGCAGTATTTT	CASSPATGGPTDTQYF
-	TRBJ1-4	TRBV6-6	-	TGTGCCAGCAGTTACAGGGATGAAAAACTGTTTTTT	CASSYRDEKLFF
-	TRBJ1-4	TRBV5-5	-	TGTGCCAGCAGCTTGATCCCTGAACAGGGAGAAAAACTGTTTTTT	CASSLIPEQGEKLFF
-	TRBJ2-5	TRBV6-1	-	TGTGCCAGCAGCCCCCAGAGTGAGTTTCAAGAGACCCAGTACTTC	CASSPQSEFQETQYF
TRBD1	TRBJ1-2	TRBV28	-	TGTGCCAGCCGCACAGGGGGTGGTCCCCATGGCTACACCTTC	CASRTGGGPHGYTF
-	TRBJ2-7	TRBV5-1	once	TGCGCCAGCAGCCGGGCGCTAGGGACCCTAGAGGACGAGCAGTACTTC	CASSRALGTLEDEQYF
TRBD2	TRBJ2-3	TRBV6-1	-	TGTGCCAGCAGTGAAAGTATAGGCGGGGGGGCCGGCACAGATACGCAGTATTTT	CASSESIGGGAGTDTQYF
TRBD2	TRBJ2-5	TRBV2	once	TGTGCCATCGGACTAGCGGGGGGGCAGGGTGAGACCCAGTACTTC	CAIGLAGGQGETQYF
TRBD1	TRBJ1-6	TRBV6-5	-	TGTGCCAGCAGTTACCGCCAAGGGGGCAATTCACCCCTCCACTTT	CASSYRQGGNSPLHF
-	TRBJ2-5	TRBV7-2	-	TGTGCCAGCAGCCCAACCGGGACAAGCCAAGAGACCCAGTACTTC	CASSPTGTSQETQYF
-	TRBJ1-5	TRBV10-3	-	TGTGCCATCAGTGAGGGGGTTAGCAATCAGCCCCAGCATTTT	CAISEGVSNQPQHF
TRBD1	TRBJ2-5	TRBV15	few	TGTGCCACCGCCCCTGATGACAGGGGGCGAGAGACCCAGTACTTC	CATAPDDRGRETQYF
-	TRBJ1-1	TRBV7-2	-	TGTGCCAGCAGCCAAGGATTGGACACTGAAGCTTTCTTT	CASSQGLDTEAFF
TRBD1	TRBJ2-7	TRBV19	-	TGTGCCAGTAGTATAGCGGACAGGGATAACTACGAGCAGTACTTC	CASSIADRDNYEQYF
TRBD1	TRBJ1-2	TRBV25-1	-	TGTGCCAGCAGTGAAATCGGACAGGGGGCGCGTGGCTACACCTTC	CASSEIGQGARGYTF
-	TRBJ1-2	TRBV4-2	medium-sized	TGTGCCAGCAGCCGAGACAGTTTGAACTATGGCTACACCTTC	CASSRDSLNYGYTF
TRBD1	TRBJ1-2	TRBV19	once	TGTGCCAGTAGTAATACAGGGGGCGCCGGGAATGGCTACACCTTC	CASSNTGGAGNGYTF
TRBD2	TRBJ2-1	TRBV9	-	TGTGCCAGCAGCCTAACTAGCGGGGGGGCCGCTGAGCAGTTCTTC	CASSLTSGGAAEQFF
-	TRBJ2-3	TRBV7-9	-	TGTGCCAGCGAGATGGTCAAACGGACAGATACGCAGTATTTT	CASEMVKRTDTQYF
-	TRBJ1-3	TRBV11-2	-	TGTGCCAGCAGCTTAGCAAATGGAAACACCATATATTTT	CASSLANGNTIYF
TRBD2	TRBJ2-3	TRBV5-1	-	TGCGCCAGCAGCCTCTCCTTGACTAGCGGGCCAGATACGCAGTATTTT	CASSLSLTSGPDTQYF
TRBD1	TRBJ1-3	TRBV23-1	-	TGCGCCAGCAGTCCCATACCGGGACAGGGGGACGGAAACACCATATATTTT	CASSPIPGQGDGNTIYF
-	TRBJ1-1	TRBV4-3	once	TGCGCCAGCAGCCATAGGGGGAGTCACACTGAAGCTTTCTTT	CASSHRGSHTEAFF
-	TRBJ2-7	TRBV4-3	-	TGCGCCAGCAGCCAAGATAGGGGAAACTCCTACGAGCAGTACTTC	CASSQDRGNSYEQYF
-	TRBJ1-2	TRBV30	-	TGTGCCTGGAGGACCCCGGGAGACTATGGCTACACCTTC	CAWRTPGDYGYTF
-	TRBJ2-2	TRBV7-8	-	TGTGCCAGCAGCCGGCCGATAGTACAAACGGCGAACACCGGGGAGCTGTTTTTT	CASSRPIVQTANTGELFF
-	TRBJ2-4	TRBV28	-	TGTGCTACCGAAGACTCCGGGGCCTCGAACATTCAGTACTTC	CATEDSGASNIQYF
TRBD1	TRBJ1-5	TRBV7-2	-	TGTGCCAGCAGCTTAGAGAGACAGGGAGGGAGTCAGCCCCAGCATTTT	CASSLERQGGSQPQHF
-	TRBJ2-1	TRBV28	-	TGTGCCAGCGAAGTTGGACAACCTCCCCATGAGCAGTTCTTC	CASEVGQPPHEQFF
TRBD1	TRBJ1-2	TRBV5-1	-	TGCGCCAGCAGCCCGGGACAGGGATTAAGTGGCTACACCTTC	CASSPGQGLSGYTF
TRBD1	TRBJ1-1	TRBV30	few	TGTGCCCGCAGACAGGGTCCGAACACTGAAGCTTTCTTT	CARRQGPNTEAFF
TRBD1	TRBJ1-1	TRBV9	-	TGTGCCAGCAGCGTAGGGGGGACAGCGAACACTGAAGCTTTCTTT	CASSVGGTANTEAFF
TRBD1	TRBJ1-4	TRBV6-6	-	TGTGCCAGCAGTTTACAGGGGATTAATGAAAAACTGTTTTTT	CASSLQGINEKLFF
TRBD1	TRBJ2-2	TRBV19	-	TGTGCCAGTATCCCTCCGGGGACAGGGTCCACCGGGGAGCTGTTTTTT	CASIPPGTGSTGELFF
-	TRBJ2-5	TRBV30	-	TGTGCCTCCAAACCAGGGAATGCCCAACAAGAGACCCAGTACTTC	CASKPGNAQQETQYF
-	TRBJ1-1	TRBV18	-	TGTGCCAGCTCACCACCGGGGGGTTTCGGCACTGAAGCTTTCTTT	CASSPPGGFGTEAFF
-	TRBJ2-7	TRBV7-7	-	TGTGCCAGCATCCAAACCCAGGGGGGCGAGCAGTACTTC	CASIQTQGGEQYF
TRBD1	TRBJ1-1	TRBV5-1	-	TGCGCCAGCAGCTTGGAAGGGGACAGGGTCGGGGGAGCTTTCTTT	CASSLEGDRVGGAFF
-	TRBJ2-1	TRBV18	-	TGTGCCAGCTCACCGTCGCAGGGTCCTATCAATGAGCAGTTCTTC	CASSPSQGPINEQFF